These 14 T cell receptor beta chains were all obtained from the same sample, sequenced in a study of T-cell reconstitution after alpha-beta-depleted transplantation in children. Unique molecular identifiers were built into the TCRbeta library. From the PCR reads, TCRdb called clonotypes with MiXCR, one entry per CDR3 protein. The sample comprises approximately 350,000 distinct CDR3 sequences, 10% to 13% of which are singletons, and 2% to 2.5% rests with the top ten. The sample was PBMCs from the stem cell graft donor, taken from the stem cell graft. The receptor source for this set is a human donor who donated a stem cell graft to a child with acute lymphoblastic leukemia.

This clonotype was seen repeatedly, ten times or more. The V call is TRBV11-2, the J call TRBJ1-1, with D possibly being TRBD1 (6 bases). From germline, CDR1 is SGHAT and CDR2 FQNNGV. The CDR3 totals 16 residues. The germline V and J ends were trimmed by 1 base and 2 bases, with 14 bases remaining between them. The CDR3 DNA reads TGTGCCAGCAGCTTAGGCGGCTCGGGACATAACACTGAAGCTTTCTTT. It is translated as CASSLGGSGHNTEAFF.

This clonotype has a handful of counts. The chain employs TRBV7-2 and TRBJ2-3; D possibly uses TRBD1 or TRBD2 (6 bases each). From germline, CDR1 is SGHTA and CDR2 FQGNSA. The germline V and J ends were trimmed by 5 bases and 0 bases, with 15 bases remaining between them. This CDR3 spans 16 amino acids. The CDR3 reads CASSLTRGPSTDTQYF. The CDR3 DNA sequence: TGTGCCAGCAGCCTCACACGGGGGCCTAGCACAGATACGCAGTATTTT.

This clonotype was picked up many times. V usage is TRBV6-1 and J usage is TRBJ2-1, with 8 bases aligning to TRBD2. CDR1 is MNHNS, CDR2 SASEGT, per germline. The CDR3 totals 19 residues. The V and J ends lost 6 bases and 0 bases, in that order; junction bases with no gene match: 16. CDR3 loop: CASRPSGSRIQGSYNEQFF. In DNA form, the CDR3 reads TGTGCCAGCAGACCGAGCGGGAGTCGGATTCAAGGCTCCTACAATGAGCAGTTCTTC.

This clonotype has just a few counts. The chain recombines TRBV12-3 or TRBV12-4 with TRBJ2-1; TRBD2 matches at 11 bases. With V trimmed by 4 bases and J by 0 bases, 11 bases remained unmatched. The CDR3 contains 19 residues. The CDR3 nucleotides are TGTGCCAGCAGTTCAACGGGACTAGCGGCTACCCGCTCCTACAATGAGCAGTTCTTC. Translation gives CASSSTGLAATRSYNEQFF.

This clonotype was counted ten times or more. V is TRBV15 and J is TRBJ1-4; 10 bases agree with TRBD1. CDR1 LNHNV and CDR2 YYDKDF come from the germline V gene (reference sequence). The CDR3 is 15 amino acids. V shed 6 bases, J shed 3 bases, and the junction held 4 bases outside the gene matches. Here the CDR3 DNA reads TGTGCCACCAGTTTGACAGGGGGCCCTAATGAAAAACTGTTTTTT. Protein product: CATSLTGGPNEKLFF.

This clonotype was recorded a few times. The CDR3 spells CASSEGAGGEKLFF. CDR3 DNA: TGTGCCAGCAGCGAGGGGGCAGGGGGTGAAAAACTGTTTTTT. The J gene is TRBJ1-4, the V gene TRBV12-3 or TRBV12-4, with 7 bases aligning to TRBD1. Trimming removed 6 bases from V and 7 bases from J; junction bases left unmatched: 8. The CDR3 contains 14 residues.

This clonotype was seen a handful of times. Relative to the germline gene, one junction end is altered; a read error may explain this. This chain connects TRBV27 to TRBJ1-2, with D possibly TRBD1 on 5 matching bases. The CDR3 totals 14 residues. Germline loops: CDR1 MNHEY, CDR2 SMNVEV (reference sequence). The CDR3: CASSAGPAIYRYTF. The CDR3 region has the DNA TGTGCCAGCAGCGCAGGGCCCGCTATCTATCGCTACACCTTC.

This clonotype was counted a few times. V and J are TRBV5-4 and TRBJ2-5, with 8 positions matching TRBD2. V lost 0 bases, J lost 1 base, and 17 bases stayed unmatched. Germline CDR1 is SGHNT and CDR2 is YYREEE (reference sequence). The CDR3 covers 20 residues. CDR3 nucleotides: TGTGCCAGCAGCTTGGCCGGGAGGGCGGGGTCTGAATCGGCCCAAGAGACCCAGTACTTC. It codes for CASSLAGRAGSESAQETQYF.

This clonotype was seen repeatedly, ten times or more. The chain links TRBV7-3 to TRBJ2-3; 7 bases are a match to TRBD2. The CDR3 has 15 residues. In germline, CDR1 is SGHTA, CDR2 FQGTGA. V shed 4 bases and J 0 bases; nucleotides not matched to a gene: 4. CDR3 DNA sequence: TGTGCCAGCAGCTCTAGCGGAGTTAGCACAGATACGCAGTATTTT. Residues: CASSSSGVSTDTQYF.

The J gene is TRBJ2-1, the V gene TRBV3-1, with 8 bases aligning to TRBD1. Germline V CDR1 and CDR2: LGHDT, YNNKEL (reference sequence). CDR3 length: 15 amino acids. V trimming: 1 base; J trimming: 4 bases; junction bases outside the gene matches: 3. The CDR3, as DNA: TGTGCCAGCAGCCAAGGGACAGGGATATACAATGAGCAGTTCTTC. Its translation: CASSQGTGIYNEQFF.

Points on this clonotype: The germline gene is not matched at one end of the junction; a read error may be the cause. The V call is TRBV11-2, the J call TRBJ2-4, with 8 positions matching TRBD1. Germline V CDR1 and CDR2: SGHAT, FQNNGV. CDR3 length equals 15 residues. The CDR3 nucleotides are TGTGCCAGCAGCTTAGTCTGGACAGGGAAAAACAGTCAGTACTTC. As protein: CASSLVWTGKNSQYF.

V usage is TRBV7-2 and J usage is TRBJ2-3; TRBD1 aligns across 10 bases. CDR3 length: 13 residues. The ends lost 10 bases at V and 6 bases at J; junction bases unmatched: 7. CDR1 and CDR2 (germline): SGHTA, FQGNSA. The CDR3 loop is CAKSGTGEDTQYF. CDR3 in DNA: TGTGCCAAATCCGGGACAGGGGAGGATACGCAGTATTTT.

This clonotype was counted a single time. Its ends do not fully match the called genes, so a read error is possible. The chain employs TRBV7-2 and TRBJ1-4; possibly TRBD1 for D (6 bases). The CDR3 is 14 residues long. From germline, CDR1 is SGHTA and CDR2 FQGNSA. The CDR3 sequence is CASSRHRVGEKLFF. CDR3 bases: TGTGCCAGCAGCAGGCACAGGGTTGGTGAAAAACTGTTTTTC. The full variable domain, in which reference TRBV7-2 and TRBJ1-4 provide the parts outside the CDR3, is GAGVSQSPSNKVTEKGKDVELRCDPISGHTALYWYRQSLGQGLEFLIYFQGNSAPDKSGLPSDRFSAERTGGSVSTLTIQRTQQEDSAVYLCASSRHRVGEKLFFGSGTQLSVL.

The genes are TRBV28 and TRBJ2-1; perhaps D is TRBD1 or TRBD2 (5 bases each). The V gene's germline CDR1 is MDHEN and CDR2 SYDVKM. V was shortened by 6 bases and J by 0 bases, with 24 bases between the two germline ends. CDR3 length equals 19 residues. The CDR3 sequence is CASRRGGILDGRSYNEQFF. CDR3 DNA: TGTGCCAGCAGGAGGGGTGGGATATTGGACGGCCGCTCCTACAATGAGCAGTTCTTC.